The clone carrying this T cell receptor beta chain has more than one count but fewer than ten. Germline assignment: CDR1 SGHKS and CDR2 YYEKEE (reference sequence). Losses at the gene ends were 1 base for V and 3 bases for J; bases not matched to a gene: 6. CDR3 length: 15 amino acids. In the authors' workflow: Nucleated cell counts were estimated from reference gene primer amplification. The method was immunoSEQ multiplex PCR; TCRdb's version includes in-frame clones alone and lacks a portion of them. V, J and clone size are those of that table, while D and trimming were read from the DNA. The sample contains about 87,000 clones, about 85% of which appear only once. The data originate from a study of blood T cell repertoires in COVID-19. Whole-study context: Acute and convalescent COVID-19 samples came from the United States, Italy and Spain.

The receptor's source is a woman aged 80 or over with COVID-19, enrolled during active disease. The sequenced sample consisted of peripheral blood. V and J are TRBV5-5 and TRBJ1-1; 7 positions match TRBD1. CDR3 nucleotides: TGTGCCAGCAGCTTGTGGACAGGAGGGGACACTGAAGCTTTCTTT. This sequence encodes CASSLWTGGDTEAFF.